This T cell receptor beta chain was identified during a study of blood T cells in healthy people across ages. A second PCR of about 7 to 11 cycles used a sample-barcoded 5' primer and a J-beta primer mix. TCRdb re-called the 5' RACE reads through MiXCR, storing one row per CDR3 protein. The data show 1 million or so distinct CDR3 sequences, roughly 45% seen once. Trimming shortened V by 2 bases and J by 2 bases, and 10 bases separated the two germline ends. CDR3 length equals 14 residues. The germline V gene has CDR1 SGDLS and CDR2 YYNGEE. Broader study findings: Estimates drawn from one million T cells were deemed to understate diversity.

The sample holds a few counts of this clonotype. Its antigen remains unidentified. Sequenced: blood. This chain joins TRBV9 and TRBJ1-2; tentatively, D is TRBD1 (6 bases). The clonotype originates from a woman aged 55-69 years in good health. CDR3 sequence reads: CASSVGGQNYGYTF. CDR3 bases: TGTGCCAGCAGCGTGGGGGGGCAGAACTATGGCTACACCTTC.